The clone carrying this T cell receptor beta chain showed up many times. Germline-derived CDR1 and CDR2 are DFQATT and SNEGSKA (reference sequence). The CDR3 contains 13 residues. V was clipped by 6 bases and J by 11 bases, with 20 bases between them. One entry per CDR3 protein results from TCRdb running MiXCR on the RT-PCR reads. In the table there are fewer than 800,000 distinct CDR3 sequences, more than 13% of which are singletons. The chain recombines TRBV20-1 with TRBJ1-5; D may be TRBD1 (6 bases). Material: memory CD4+ T cells from blood. The TCR was taken from a female donor in good health, serving as a healthy control. CDR3: CSAPQVPPGAQHF. CDR3 sequence (DNA): TGCAGTGCCCCTCAGGTCCCCCCAGGGGCCCAGCATTTT.